The present T cell receptor (beta chain) was sequenced within a study of T-cell reconstitution after alpha-beta-depleted transplantation in children. This CDR3 is 15 amino acids long. The V gene end was trimmed by 6 bases and the J gene end by 1 base; junction bases not matched to a gene: 3. In germline, CDR1 is MDHEN, CDR2 SYDVKM. As concerns this clonotype: The antigen remains undetermined.

The TCRbeta library incorporated unique molecular identifiers. TCRdb used MiXCR to reprocess the PCR reads, holding one entry per CDR3 protein. The sample shows 500,000 to 750,000 distinct CDR3 sequences, over 10% of them seen only once. General study findings and limits: Expanded clones from the graft, numbering several hundred, reportedly supplied alpha-beta T cells about two months after transplant. At the one-year point after transplant, T-cell counts and TCRbeta diversity were found to come mostly from T cells that had been newly produced.

The TCR sequence derives from a male patient aged 10 to 17 who had a stem cell transplant for acute myeloid leukemia, so the T cells may come from the graft donor. Sequenced material: PBMCs, mostly from graft donor cells, taken 360 days after TCRalphabeta/CD19-depleted stem cell transplant. The J gene is TRBJ2-6, the V gene TRBV28; 7 positions agree with TRBD1. The CDR3 sequence is CASSTTGSGANVLTF. The CDR3 coding sequence is TGTGCCAGCAGCACGACAGGGTCTGGGGCCAACGTCCTGACTTTC.